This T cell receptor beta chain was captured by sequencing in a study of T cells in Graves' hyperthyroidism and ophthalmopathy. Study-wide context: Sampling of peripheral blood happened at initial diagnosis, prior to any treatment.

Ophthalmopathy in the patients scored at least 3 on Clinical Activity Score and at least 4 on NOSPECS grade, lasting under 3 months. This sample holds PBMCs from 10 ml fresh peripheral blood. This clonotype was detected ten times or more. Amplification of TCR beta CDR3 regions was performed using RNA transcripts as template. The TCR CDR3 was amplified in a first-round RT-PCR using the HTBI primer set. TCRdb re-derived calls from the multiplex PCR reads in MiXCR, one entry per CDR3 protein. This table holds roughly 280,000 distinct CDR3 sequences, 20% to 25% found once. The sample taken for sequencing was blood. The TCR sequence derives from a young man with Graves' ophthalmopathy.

The CDR3 DNA follows: TGTGCCAGCAGTGAGGGAAAGTTGGGACGGCGGGAGCTGTTTTTT. Its protein product is CASSEGKLGRRELFF. The chain is built from TRBV6-1 and TRBJ2-2; D possibly uses TRBD1 or TRBD2 (5 bases each). The germline V gene encodes CDR1 MNHNS and CDR2 SASEGT. This CDR3 has 15 residues. Trimming took off 3 bases at V and 9 bases at J, with 17 bases between the two ends.